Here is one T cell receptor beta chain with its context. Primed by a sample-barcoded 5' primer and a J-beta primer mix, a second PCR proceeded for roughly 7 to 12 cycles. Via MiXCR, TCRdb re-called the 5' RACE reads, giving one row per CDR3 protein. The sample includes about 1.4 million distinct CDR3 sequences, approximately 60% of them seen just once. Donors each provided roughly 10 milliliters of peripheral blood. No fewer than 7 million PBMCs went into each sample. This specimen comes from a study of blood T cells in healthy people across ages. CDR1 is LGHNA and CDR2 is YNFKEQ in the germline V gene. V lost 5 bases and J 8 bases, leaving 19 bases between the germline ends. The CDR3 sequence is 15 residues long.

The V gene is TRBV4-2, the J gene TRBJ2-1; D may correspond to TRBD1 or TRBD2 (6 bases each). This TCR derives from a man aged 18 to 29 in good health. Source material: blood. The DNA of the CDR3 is TGTGCCAGCAGCGTAGGTGGGGGGCCGGCCGATGAGCAGTTCTTC. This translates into CASSVGGGPADEQFF.